This TCR beta chain originates from a study of blood T cells in healthy people across ages. The second PCR ran about 6 to 12 cycles with a sample-barcoded 5' primer and J-beta primers. TCRdb independently ran MiXCR on the 5' RACE reads; one entry per CDR3 protein. There are approximately 800,000 distinct CDR3 sequences in the sample; more than 45% occur only once, and approximately 20% lies in the top ten. Sequencing input: blood. The TCR comes from a man aged 25-40 years in good health.

CDR3 nucleotides: TGCAGTGCTAGCGTGCGACTAGAAGCTAACTATGGCTACACCTTC. Protein product: CSASVRLEANYGYTF. V gene TRBV20-1 combines with J gene TRBJ1-2; D is unresolved. This CDR3 contains 15 residues. Germline V gene data show CDR1 as DFQATT and CDR2 as SNEGSKA (reference sequence). V was pared by 3 bases and J by 0 bases, with 14 bases between.